This passage covers 20 T cell receptor beta chains from one sample sequenced in a study of Graves' ophthalmopathy and Graves' hyperthyroidism. RNA transcripts served as template for amplifying TCR beta CDR3 sequences. The authors performed first-round RT-PCR with HTBI primers and then a second-round multiplex PCR. TCRdb called the multiplex PCR reads again in MiXCR, with one record for every CDR3 protein. The profile shows a few hundred thousand distinct CDR3 sequences, under 40% of them singletons. The sample was peripheral blood or thyroid tissue (not recorded which). The receptor source for this set is an adult man with Graves' hyperthyroidism.

Only a few counts were recorded for this clonotype. The chain couples TRBV5-6 to TRBJ1-2, with 7 bases matching TRBD1. This CDR3 is built from 15 residues. V was clipped by 2 bases and J by 4 bases; unmatched bases: 8. Germline V gene data show CDR1 as SGHDT and CDR2 as YYEEEE. The CDR3: CASSFPDRAGYGYTF. CDR3 in DNA: TGTGCCAGCAGCTTTCCAGACAGGGCCGGCTATGGCTACACCTTC.

The chain is built from TRBV27 and TRBJ2-5; the match to TRBD1 covers 11 bases. This CDR3 is built from 17 residues. V was pared by 0 bases and J by 4 bases, with 7 bases of the junction left unmatched. Germline loops: CDR1 MNHEY, CDR2 SMNVEV (reference sequence). The DNA of the CDR3 is TGTGCCAGCAGTTTATCGGTCGGGGACAGGGGGGGAGAGACCCAGTACTTC. It encodes CASSLSVGDRGGETQYF.

This rearrangement joins TRBV9 to TRBJ2-2; possible D gene TRBD1, 6 bases. V lost 4 bases and J lost 2, with 12 bases in between. CDR1 SGDLS and CDR2 YYNGEE come from the germline V gene. The CDR3 contains 15 residues. The DNA for the CDR3 is TGTGCCAGCAGCTCGAGGACAGAAAACACCGGGGAGCTGTTTTTT. Its protein is CASSSRTENTGELFF.

The J gene is TRBJ1-6, the V gene TRBV7-2; D is unresolved. The CDR3 covers 13 residues. Germline V CDR1 and CDR2: SGHTA, FQGNSA. The CDR3 sequence is CANSLVTDSPLHF. In DNA, the CDR3 is TGTGCTAACAGCTTAGTTACCGATTCACCCCTCCACTTT.

This clonotype was seen only a few times. This sequence joins TRBV3-1 and TRBJ2-7; 8 bases align to TRBD1. Germline V CDR1 and CDR2: LGHDT, YNNKEL (reference sequence). V was pared by 0 bases and J by 2 bases, with 6 bases of the junction left unmatched. The CDR3 is 16 amino acids. The CDR3 loop reads CASSQERQGTAYEQYF. The CDR3 coding sequence is TGTGCCAGCAGCCAAGAGCGACAGGGGACAGCCTACGAGCAGTACTTC.

On this clonotype itself: At one of its ends the junction is not consistent with the germline gene, which may arise from a read error. V is TRBV29-1 and J is TRBJ2-1; D unclear. Germline V lookup: CDR1 SQVTM, CDR2 ANQGSEA. CDR3 length equals 15 residues. The CDR3 sequence: CSVPSRSSSYSEQFF. The CDR3 DNA reads as TGCAGCGTTCCCTCTAGGAGCAGCTCCTACAGTGAGCAGTTCTTC.

This rearrangement joins TRBV5-8 to TRBJ2-7; 13 nucleotides align to TRBD2. V trimming: 4 bases; J trimming: 2 bases; junction bases outside the gene matches: 9. Germline assignment: CDR1 SGHTS and CDR2 YDEGEE. There are 17 residues in the CDR3. This CDR3 is CASSRGTSGTRTYEQYF. The CDR3 nucleotides are TGTGCCAGCAGCCGGGGGACTAGCGGGACCCGAACCTACGAGCAGTACTTC.

On this clonotype: A much larger clone differs by one base, so this may be a read error. This rearrangement joins TRBV4-2 to TRBJ1-2; the match to TRBD1 covers 7 bases. Germline lookup yields CDR1 LGHNA and CDR2 YNFKEQ. The CDR3 is 14 residues long. The CDR3 sequence: CAGSLTGVGYGYTF. The DNA for the CDR3 is TGTGCCGGCAGCCTTACAGGGGTCGGGTATGGCTACACCTTC.

This clonotype was counted a few times. The chain is built from TRBV2 and TRBJ1-4, with 11 bases matching TRBD1. Looked up from germline, CDR1 is SNHLY and CDR2 is FYNNEI. CDR3 length: 14 residues. V shed 6 bases and J 6 bases; nucleotides not matched to a gene: 3. The CDR3 DNA sequence: TGTGCCAGCAGACGGGACAGGGGGGATGAAAAACTGTTTTTT. Protein product: CASRRDRGDEKLFF.

This clonotype was counted at least ten times. CDR3 residues: CASSQETAGGIKETQYF. CDR3 coding DNA: TGTGCCAGCAGTCAAGAAACAGCGGGAGGCATTAAAGAGACCCAGTACTTC. V and J are TRBV12-3 or TRBV12-4 and TRBJ2-5, with 9 bases that match TRBD2. The CDR3 is 17 amino acids. Trimming cost V 5 bases and J 3 bases; bases outside gene matches: 13.

This clonotype has a count of ten or more. The chain joins TRBV7-9 to TRBJ2-2; 10 bases are a match to TRBD1. The J segment lost 4 bases and the V segment lost 5 bases, leaving 4 bases of the junction unmatched. The CDR3 spans 15 residues. Germline-derived CDR1 and CDR2 are SEHNR and FQNEAQ (reference sequence). The DNA of the CDR3 is TGTGCCAGCAGCGAGAGGACAGGGGGCACCGGGGAGCTGTTTTTT. Protein: CASSERTGGTGELFF.

This clonotype has ten or more counts. CDR3 nucleotides: TGTGCCAGTACAGGCAGCTCCACTGAAGCTTTCTTT. Amino acids: CASTGSSTEAFF. V gene TRBV19 combines with J gene TRBJ1-1; no reliable D call. The CDR3 runs 12 residues. V lost 7 bases to trimming and J lost 4 bases, with 10 bases between them. Germline V gives CDR1 LNHDA, CDR2 SQIVND (reference sequence).

The chain employs TRBV15 and TRBJ2-7, with a weak D call TRBD2 (6 bases). Germline assignment: CDR1 LNHNV and CDR2 YYDKDF (reference sequence). This CDR3 has 14 residues. V was trimmed by 2 bases and J by 3 bases, leaving 11 bases between them. The CDR3 bases are TGTGCCACCAGCAGACCCCGAGCGGGCTACGAGCAGTACTTC. Amino acids: CATSRPRAGYEQYF.

The chain links TRBV24-1 to TRBJ2-3, with 8 bases lining up with TRBD1. V lost 5 bases to trimming and J lost 5 bases; unmatched junction nucleotides: 11. The CDR3 covers 16 residues. From germline, CDR1 is KGHDR and CDR2 SFDVKD. The CDR3 loop reads CATSGGWAGGRDTQYF. The CDR3 coding sequence is TGTGCCACCAGTGGAGGCTGGGCAGGGGGCAGAGATACGCAGTATTTT.

This clonotype has at least ten counts. The DNA of the CDR3 is TGCGCCAGCAGTGAGCTTGGGGGGAATGCACCCCTCCACTTT. It yields the protein CASSELGGNAPLHF. The V and J genes are TRBV10-2 and TRBJ1-6; D perhaps matches TRBD1 (5 bases). V was pared by 2 bases and J by 11 bases, with 13 bases between. CDR3 length equals 14 residues. Germline CDR1 reads WSHSY; CDR2 reads SAAADI.

This clonotype was seen a handful of times. The chain uses TRBV20-1 and TRBJ2-3, with D possibly being TRBD2 (6 bases). The CDR3 extends over 15 amino acids. V lost 5 bases and J 2 bases, leaving 17 bases between the germline ends. The germline gives CDR1 DFQATT, CDR2 SNEGSKA (reference sequence). DNA of the CDR3: TGCAGTGCTGCCGGCGAAAGACTAGACACAGATACGCAGTATTTT. This encodes CSAAGERLDTDTQYF.

This clonotype was recorded at least ten times. This chain connects TRBV20-1 to TRBJ2-5; 16 positions match TRBD2. The V gene end was trimmed by 0 bases and the J gene end by 4 bases; junction bases not matched to a gene: 11. CDR1 and CDR2 (germline): DFQATT, SNEGSKA (reference sequence). The CDR3 is made up of 19 amino acids. The CDR3 sequence: CSARDLPGTSGRAPETQYF. The CDR3 DNA reads as TGCAGTGCTAGAGATCTTCCCGGGACTAGCGGGAGGGCCCCAGAGACCCAGTACTTC.

This clonotype was observed at least ten times. The chain is built from TRBV19 and TRBJ1-5; TRBD1 matches 10 bases. V gave up 5 bases and J gave up 2 bases; unmatched junction bases: 9. The CDR3 extends over 17 amino acids. Germline lookup yields CDR1 LNHDA and CDR2 SQIVND (reference sequence). In DNA form, the CDR3 reads TGTGCCAGTAGTGGCTACCGGGACAGGGGTGGCAATCAGCCCCAGCATTTT. Its protein is CASSGYRDRGGNQPQHF.

This chain joins TRBV27 and TRBJ2-7; 7 bases are a match to TRBD2. V shed 3 bases and J 9 bases; nucleotides not matched to a gene: 5. The CDR3 runs 12 residues. Germline assignment: CDR1 MNHEY and CDR2 SMNVEV (reference sequence). CDR3: CASSFASGVQYF. Written as DNA, the CDR3 is TGTGCCAGCAGTTTTGCTAGCGGTGTGCAGTACTTC.

This clonotype was counted only a few times. V and J are TRBV12-3 or TRBV12-4 and TRBJ2-6; 9 nucleotides match TRBD1. The CDR3 runs 16 residues. J gave up 9 bases and V 6 bases, and 12 bases lay outside the gene matches. The CDR3 DNA reads TGTGCCAGCAGCCAATTTCCGGGACAGGGCTACAACGTCCTGACTTTC. Translated: CASSQFPGQGYNVLTF.